This TCR beta chain derives from a study of blood T cells in healthy people across ages. Next came a second PCR, run for about 7 to 12 cycles, which used a sample-barcoded 5' primer along with a J-beta primer mix. Via MiXCR, TCRdb re-called the 5' RACE reads, giving one row per CDR3 protein. The sample carries about 1.6 million distinct CDR3 sequences, 30% to 35% recorded once. Study-wide findings and caveats: The authors considered diversity estimates from one million T cells to be underestimates.

This clonotype occurred a few times. The antigen is undetermined. CDR1 SGHVS and CDR2 FNYEAQ come from the germline V gene. With 5 bases clipped from V and 6 bases from J, the junction kept 8 bases outside the gene matches. CDR3 size: 14 residues. The receptor was derived from a woman aged 25 to 39 in good health. The genes are TRBV7-6 and TRBJ2-7, with 9 bases lining up with TRBD1. The source material was blood. The CDR3 region is CASSPLGTGIEQYF. CDR3 nucleotides: TGTGCCAGCAGCCCCCTCGGGACAGGGATCGAGCAGTACTTC.